These 18 T cell receptor beta chains were sequenced from one sample in a study of graft-versus-host responses after intestinal transplantation. Repertoires were generated with immunoSEQ multiplex PCR, while TCRdb's copy carries only in-frame clones and drops some. The repertoire holds about 22,000 clones, with 50% to 70% as singletons. The sample here was alloreactive CD4+ T cells from a mixed lymphocyte reaction culture, taken before intestinal transplant. The subset was: CFSE-low proliferating T cells sorted from roughly six-day pre-transplant mixed lymphocyte reaction (GvH or HvG direction). The receptor set was obtained from a human patient who received an intestinal transplant.

This sequence joins TRBV6-5 and TRBJ1-3; perhaps TRBD1 as D (5 bases). The CDR3 has 16 amino acids. Germline lookup yields CDR1 MNHEY and CDR2 SVGAGI. The ends were cut back, 4 bases at V and 2 bases at J, with 15 bases in the middle. In DNA, the CDR3 is TGTGCCAGCAGTTCACTCGGGGGGTACCCTGGAAACACCATATATTTT. Its protein product is CASSSLGGYPGNTIYF.

V usage is TRBV5-1 and J usage is TRBJ2-7; 12 nucleotides match TRBD1. CDR3 length equals 14 residues. Germline CDR1 SGHRS, CDR2 YFSETQ. The V and J ends lost 4 bases and 4 bases, in that order; junction bases with no gene match: 3. CDR3 in DNA: TGCGCCAGCAGCCCGGGACAGGGGGCGTACGAGCAGTACTTC. It yields the protein CASSPGQGAYEQYF.

This clone was counted only a few times. The chain carries TRBV5-3 and TRBJ1-4; 8 bases fit TRBD1. TRBV5-3 is noted as an ORF with a role that remains uncertain. The V and J ends lost 0 bases and 5 bases, in that order; junction bases with no gene match: 3. This CDR3 is built from 15 residues. The CDR3 DNA is TGTGCCAGAAGCTTGGGGAGACAGGGGAATGAAAAACTGTTTTTT. It is translated as CARSLGRQGNEKLFF.

This chain links TRBV6-1 with TRBJ1-2; maybe TRBD1 (5 bases). Per the germline V gene, CDR1 is MNHNS and CDR2 is SASEGT. The CDR3 contains 16 residues. Trimming removed 4 bases at V and 3 bases at J, with 18 bases between. The DNA for the CDR3 is TGTGCCAGCAGTGCCCCGGGGCGGGAAGGATACTATGGCTACACCTTC. This sequence encodes CASSAPGREGYYGYTF.

The chain combines TRBV19 with TRBJ1-6, with D possibly being TRBD1 (5 bases). Germline V gene sequence: CDR1 LNHDA, CDR2 SQIVND (reference sequence). V lost 1 base and J lost 10, with 11 bases in between. This CDR3 has 14 amino acids. The CDR3 coding sequence is TGTGCCAGTAGTATAGGGCCAGGGATCTCACCCCTCCACTTT. Its protein is CASSIGPGISPLHF.

This sequence joins TRBV7-8 and TRBJ1-1; D gene unclear. With 0 bases removed from V and 4 bases from J, the gap between germline ends came to 6 bases. The CDR3 loop spans 13 amino acids. Germline values: CDR1 SGHVS, CDR2 FQNEAQ. The CDR3 DNA reads as TGTGCCAGCAGCTTAGCGACGGGCACTGAAGCTTTCTTT. This gives the protein CASSLATGTEAFF. Using reference TRBV7-8 and TRBJ1-1 for the parts outside the CDR3, the full variable domain is GAGVSQSPRYKVAKRGQDVALRCDPISGHVSLFWYQQALGQGPEFLTYFQNEAQLDKSGLPSDRFFAERPEGSVSTLKIQRTQQEDSAVYLCASSLATGTEAFFGQGTRLTVV.

The chain recombines TRBV6-5 with TRBJ1-2; 7 bases are shared with TRBD1. Germline CDR1 MNHEY, CDR2 SVGAGI. The ends lost 5 bases at V and 5 bases at J; junction bases unmatched: 8. The CDR3 totals 14 residues. The CDR3 bases are TGTGCCAGCAGTCAACTGCGACAGGGTTATGGCTACACCTTC. This encodes CASSQLRQGYGYTF.

This chain uses TRBV9 with TRBJ2-3; 11 bases line up with TRBD2. This CDR3 is built from 16 residues. Germline CDR1 is SGDLS and CDR2 is YYNGEE. The V and J ends lost 4 bases and 0 bases, in that order; junction bases with no gene match: 4. This CDR3 is CASSLGTSGSTDTQYF. As DNA, the CDR3 is TGTGCCAGCAGCCTAGGGACTAGCGGTAGCACAGATACGCAGTATTTT.

The chain joins TRBV19 to TRBJ2-7, with 9 nucleotides matching TRBD1. V shed 6 bases and J 2 bases; nucleotides not matched to a gene: 5. The CDR3 totals 14 residues. In germline, CDR1 is LNHDA, CDR2 SQIVND (reference sequence). CDR3: CASSPTGGPYEQYF. The CDR3 region has the DNA TGTGCCAGTAGCCCGACAGGGGGTCCCTACGAGCAGTACTTC.

This clone was seen a handful of times. This rearrangement joins TRBV9 to TRBJ2-7; no firm D call. CDR1 and CDR2 from the germline V gene are SGDLS and YYNGEE. The CDR3 is 11 amino acids. V shed 4 bases and J shed 2 bases, with 4 bases lying between them. The CDR3 DNA reads as TGTGCCAGCAGCCCTCCCTACGAGCAGTACTTC. The encoded protein is CASSPPYEQYF.

This clone was counted a single time. V and J are TRBV7-9 and TRBJ2-1; possible D gene TRBD2, 6 bases. The CDR3 covers 14 residues. Per the germline V gene, CDR1 is SEHNR and CDR2 is FQNEAQ (reference sequence). With 3 bases removed from V and 4 bases from J, the gap between germline ends came to 10 bases. The CDR3 bases are TGTGCCAGCAGCTTTGGACTAACGTACAATGAGCAGTTCTTC. This codes for CASSFGLTYNEQFF.

The table lists this clone with a few counts. The chain has TRBV12-5 and TRBJ1-6, with D tentatively TRBD1 (5 bases). Between the trimmed V and J ends, which lost 6 bases and 3 bases, there was a span of 30 bases. The V gene's germline CDR1 is LGHNT and CDR2 FRNRAP. CDR3 length: 21 residues. CDR3 protein: CASGPNLFKGLWKSYNSPLHF. The CDR3 coding sequence is TGTGCTAGTGGCCCAAACCTTTTCAAGGGGCTTTGGAAGAGCTATAATTCACCCCTCCACTTT. The variable domain in full, with the rest retrieved from reference TRBV12-5 and TRBJ1-6, is DARVTQTPRHKVTEMGQEVTMRCQPILGHNTVFWYRQTMMQGLELLAYFRNRAPLDDSGMPKDRFSAEMPDATLATLKIQPSEPRDSAVYFCASGPNLFKGLWKSYNSPLHFGNGTRLTVT.

The chain uses TRBV6-1 and TRBJ2-3; TRBD2 matches 7 bases. The V gene end was trimmed by 1 base and the J gene end by 4 bases; junction bases not matched to a gene: 2. The germline V gene encodes CDR1 MNHNS and CDR2 SASEGT. The CDR3 sequence is 14 residues long. CDR3 nucleotides: TGTGCCAGCAGTGAAGGCGGGAGTGCAGATACGCAGTATTTT. Translating it yields CASSEGGSADTQYF.

V gene TRBV19 combines with J gene TRBJ1-2; D unclear. V was pared by 3 bases and J by 6 bases, with 20 bases between. This CDR3 is built from 16 residues. Germline V lookup: CDR1 LNHDA, CDR2 SQIVND (reference sequence). The CDR3 region is CASSIGPSGKEDGYTF. The CDR3 nucleotides are TGTGCCAGTAGTATCGGCCCTTCGGGCAAGGAGGATGGCTACACCTTC.

V and J are TRBV28 and TRBJ2-7; no definite D call. Germline V gene data show CDR1 as MDHEN and CDR2 as SYDVKM. This CDR3 contains 15 residues. Trimming pared 7 bases from V and 2 bases from J, leaving 18 bases between. CDR3 coding DNA: TGTGCCAGCATCCCGCGGCCCCCCGATCCCTACGAGCAGTACTTC. Its translation is CASIPRPPDPYEQYF.

The chain joins TRBV11-3 to TRBJ1-2, with TRBD1 identical over 11 bases. V shed 5 bases, J shed 8 bases, and the junction held 7 bases outside the gene matches. The CDR3 consists of 14 residues. CDR1 is SGHNT, CDR2 YENEEA, per germline. The DNA of the CDR3 is TGTGCCAGCAGCCCGGGGACAGGGGGAGAGGGCTACACCTTC. Protein: CASSPGTGGEGYTF.

This clone was picked up a small number of times. The V gene is TRBV6-1, the J gene TRBJ2-7; 8 bases are shared with TRBD2. In germline, CDR1 is MNHNS, CDR2 SASEGT. The CDR3 covers 13 residues. After removal of 7 bases from V and 2 bases from J, the junction contained 4 bases not matched to a gene. The chain's CDR3 is CASNSGTTYEQYF. The DNA for the CDR3 is TGTGCCAGCAATAGCGGGACTACCTACGAGCAGTACTTC.

V gene TRBV5-1 combines with J gene TRBJ2-3; 8 bases line up with TRBD1. V was pared by 0 bases and J by 2 bases, with 5 bases of the junction left unmatched. Per germline, CDR1 SGHRS and CDR2 YFSETQ. This CDR3 spans 16 amino acids. CDR3 coding DNA: TGCGCCAGCAGCTTGGTTGGACAGGGCCTCACAGATACGCAGTATTTT. Encoded protein: CASSLVGQGLTDTQYF.